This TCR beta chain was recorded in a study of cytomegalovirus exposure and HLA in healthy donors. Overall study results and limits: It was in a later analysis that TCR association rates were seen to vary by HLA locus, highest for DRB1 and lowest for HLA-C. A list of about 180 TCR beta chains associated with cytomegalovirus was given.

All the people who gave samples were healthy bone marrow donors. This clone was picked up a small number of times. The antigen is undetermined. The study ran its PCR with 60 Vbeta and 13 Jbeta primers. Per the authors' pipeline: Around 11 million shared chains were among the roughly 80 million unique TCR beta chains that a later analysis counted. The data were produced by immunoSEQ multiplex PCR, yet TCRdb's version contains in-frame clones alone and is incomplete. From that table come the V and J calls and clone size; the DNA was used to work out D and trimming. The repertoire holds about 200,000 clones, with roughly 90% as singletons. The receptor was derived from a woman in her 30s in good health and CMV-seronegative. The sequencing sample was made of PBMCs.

The CDR3 DNA reads as TGTGCCAGCAGCTGGGGGACTAGCGTCTACGAGCAGTACTTC. Amino acids: CASSWGTSVYEQYF. The chain joins TRBV5-4 to TRBJ2-7; TRBD2 matches 10 bases. The CDR3 has 14 amino acids. The germline V gene has CDR1 SGHNT and CDR2 YYREEE (reference sequence). The V and J ends lost 3 bases and 3 bases, in that order; junction bases with no gene match: 3.